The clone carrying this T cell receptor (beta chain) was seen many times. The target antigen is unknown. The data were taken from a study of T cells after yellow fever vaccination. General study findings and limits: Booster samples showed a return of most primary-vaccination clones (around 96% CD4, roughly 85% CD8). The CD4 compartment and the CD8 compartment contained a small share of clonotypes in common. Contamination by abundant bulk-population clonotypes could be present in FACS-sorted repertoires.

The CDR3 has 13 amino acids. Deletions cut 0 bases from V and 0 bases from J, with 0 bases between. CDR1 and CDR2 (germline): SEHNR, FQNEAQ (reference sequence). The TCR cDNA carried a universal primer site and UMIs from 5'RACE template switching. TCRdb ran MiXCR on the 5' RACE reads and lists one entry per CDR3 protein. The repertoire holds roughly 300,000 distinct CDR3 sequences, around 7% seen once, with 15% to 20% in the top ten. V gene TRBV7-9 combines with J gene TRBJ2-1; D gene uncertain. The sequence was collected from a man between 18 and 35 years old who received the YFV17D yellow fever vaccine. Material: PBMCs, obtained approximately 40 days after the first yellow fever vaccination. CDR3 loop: CASSLASYNEQFF. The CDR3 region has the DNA TGTGCCAGCAGCTTAGCCTCCTACAATGAGCAGTTCTTC.